The 7 T cell receptor beta chains in this list originate from one sample, sequenced in a study of T cell repertoires in aging, cancer and after chemotherapy (dated by TCRdb to the late 2010s). The sample was run on an Illumina MiSeq. Rearranged TRB sequences spanning V, D and J segments were amplified in a multiplex touch-down PCR with a mixed TRB-A/B primer pool. TCRdb's own reprocessing of the public reads used fastp at Q25 and MiXCR and kept productive beta chains. Each entry merges the rows of one CDR3 protein and shows their most common DNA and genes. Counted in this sample were about 13,000 distinct CDR3 sequences; approximately 24% of them appeared once. 2.6% of the sample is in the top ten clones. TCR beta rearrangements were amplified from genomic DNA isolated from peripheral blood, not from sorted cells or RNA. The sample comprised blood. The source of these receptors is a human donor in good health.

V usage is TRBV5-6 and J usage is TRBJ2-5; no reliable D call. Germline V lookup: CDR1 SGHDT, CDR2 YYEEEE. CDR3 length equals 12 residues. CDR3: CVSSRLGETQYF. Here the CDR3 DNA reads TGTGTTAGCAGCCGACTCGGGGAGACCCAGTACTTC.

The gene calls are TRBV6-6 and TRBJ1-5; TRBD1 agrees at 7 bases. Germline V lookup: CDR1 MNHNY, CDR2 SVGAGI (reference sequence). V lost 6 bases to trimming and J lost 5 bases; unmatched junction nucleotides: 4. The CDR3 has 13 amino acids. The CDR3 loop is CASRGDSYQPQHF. Written as DNA, the CDR3 is TGTGCCAGCAGGGGGGACAGCTATCAGCCCCAGCATTTT.

This clonotype was seen only a few times. A much larger clone differs from this one at a single base, so this may be a read error. V usage is TRBV7-6 and J usage is TRBJ2-7; 11 bases fit TRBD1. The length of the CDR3 is 17 residues. V lost 7 bases and J lost 4; bases outside the gene matches: 15. CDR1 SGHVS and CDR2 FNYEAQ come from the germline V gene. CDR3 in amino acids: CASTQFSPGTGGYEQYV. CDR3 DNA sequence: TGTGCCAGCACTCAATTCTCGCCAGGGACAGGGGGGTACGAGCAGTACGTC.

This clonotype is labeled medium-sized. V usage is TRBV20-1 and J usage is TRBJ1-6; 7 nucleotides line up with TRBD1. V lost 3 bases and J lost 1; bases outside the gene matches: 9. Looked up from germline, CDR1 is DFQATT and CDR2 is SNEGSKA (reference sequence). CDR3 size: 17 residues. The CDR3 nucleotides read TGCAGTGCTAGGGACACGGGACAGTCGTCCTATAATTCACCCCTCCACTTT. Amino acid sequence: CSARDTGQSSYNSPLHF.

This clonotype is classed as medium-sized. The chain combines TRBV7-6 with TRBJ2-3; D gene unclear. This CDR3 has 14 residues. Trimming stripped 1 base from V and 1 base from J, with 6 bases between. Germline CDR1 and CDR2: SGHVS and FNYEAQ. The CDR3 protein is CASSLDWRTDTQYF. The CDR3 DNA follows: TGTGCCAGCAGCTTAGATTGGCGCACAGATACGCAGTATTTT.

The gene calls are TRBV11-2 and TRBJ2-3, with no clear D. This CDR3 is 11 amino acids long. The V gene lost 7 bases and the J gene lost 6 bases, with 8 bases spanning the gap. Germline V gene sequence: CDR1 SGHAT, CDR2 FQNNGV. CDR3 loop: CASKWVDTQYF. The CDR3 nucleotides read TGTGCCAGCAAGTGGGTTGATACGCAGTATTTT.

This clonotype turned up a few times. The chain combines TRBV5-1 with TRBJ1-6; 8 bases fit TRBD1. Germline trimming cut 0 bases from V and 7 bases from J; bases unmatched to any gene: 3. Germline V gene data show CDR1 as SGHRS and CDR2 as YFSETQ. This CDR3 is built from 15 residues. The CDR3, as DNA: TGCGCCAGCAGCTTGGGACAGGGGAACAATTCACCCCTCCACTTT. Its protein product is CASSLGQGNNSPLHF.